The subject of this entry is one T cell receptor beta chain. The antigen it binds to is not known. No much larger clone exists at a distance of one base, and base qualities are not known. RNA was extracted using the RNeasy kit, and roughly 0.45 to 1 microgram was reverse transcribed with random hexamers. The immunoSEQ multiplex PCR assay, which covers 54 Vbeta and 13 Jbeta segments, was used to amplify TCR beta CDR3 regions. PCR amplification bias was corrected by using a synthetic template baseline for primer optimization and computational correction. The authors' pipeline ran thus. Reads were annotated to V, D and J genes according to IMGT and were analyzed with immunoSEQ Analyzer, with only productive sequences retained. To calculate clonality, Shannon entropy was normalized by log2 of the number of productive unique sequences and then subtracted from one. For each patient and control, public and private clones were evaluated within the 100 most prevalent clones. Clones were defined as Susac-specific when absent from the healthy and MS cohorts, from about 1,100 published viral clones and from other ImmuneACCESS disease sequences. TCRdb cleaned the public reads at Q25 with fastp, built clones with MiXCR and kept in-frame beta chains. Records with the same CDR3 protein are collapsed into one entry carrying the most frequent genes and DNA. These V and J calls derive from TCRdb rather than the authors' analysis. Counted in this sample were about 180,000 distinct CDR3 sequences; approximately 95% of them appeared once. The top ten clones comprise approximately 0.1% of the sample.

The data belong to a study of CD8 T cells in Susac syndrome (dated by TCRdb to about 2019). In terms of the full investigation: Repertoire sequencing was used to test whether CD8+ T cell activation and differentiation in Susac syndrome was antigen driven. Results the study describes overall, beyond this receptor: The study acknowledged that relatively few individuals were included in the TCR sequencing and HLA analysis.

Peripheral blood CD8+ and CD4+ T cells from healthy donors, Susac syndrome patients and multiple sclerosis patients were profiled using high-throughput TCR beta sequencing. Multiple sclerosis controls were treatment-naive patients with stable or active relapsing-remitting disease fulfilling revised McDonald criteria. Bulk CD8+ and CD4+ T cells were purified by magnetic negative isolation, while CD8+ TEMRA cells were enriched using FACS. Blood was drawn into EDTA tubes, processed within 24 hours, and PBMCs were isolated by density gradient centrifugation. PBMCs intended for TCR sequencing were frozen in liquid nitrogen and were later thawed in a 37 degrees C water bath. Purity of sorted or isolated CD4+, CD8+ and CD8+ TEMRA cells was at least 90%. Per the germline V gene (reference sequence), LNHDA is the CDR1 and SQIVND is the CDR2. Trimming leaves V shorter by 3 bases and J shorter by 3 bases, with the junction holding 0 bases beyond the gene matches. Inclusive of the bounding cysteine and phenylalanine, the CDR3 is 13 residues long. CDR3 DNA only is kept here, 39 bases in frame from base 1.

Input material: CD4+ T cells from PBMCs. The sequence was collected from a human donor with multiple sclerosis. This chain is built from TRBV19 and TRBJ2-7; 9 nucleotides in the junction match TRBD1. This receptor carries the CDR3 CASSMTGGYEQYF. The nucleotide sequence is given as TGTGCCAGTAGTATGACAGGGGGCTACGAGCAGTACTTC.